This T cell receptor (beta chain) emerged from a study of cytomegalovirus exposure and HLA in healthy donors. With respect to this clone: Its antigen is unidentified.

Deletions cut 3 bases from V and 4 bases from J, with 12 bases between. The CDR3 loop spans 15 amino acids. Germline CDR1 reads MNHEY; CDR2 reads SMNVEV (reference sequence). PCR was performed using 60 Vbeta and 13 Jbeta primers. Only in-frame clones appear in the TCRdb table, and some are missing; sequencing was by immunoSEQ multiplex PCR. The sample has around 130,000 clones, about 80% seen once; the top ten hold 1.2%. The study's findings and limits: Roughly uniform depth of sequencing across donors was assumed in presence/absence analyses. The Asian-associated ancestry cluster reportedly had fewer N-insertions than the 666-donor mean in a later analysis. The study flagged 150 to 200 TCR beta chains as cytomegalovirus-associated. Sequencing likely produced, as an artifact, a cluster of highly shared sequence variants.

The sample was PBMCs. The TCR originated in a girl aged 2-10 years in good health and CMV-seronegative. The chain carries TRBV27 and TRBJ2-2, with D possibly being TRBD2 (7 bases). CDR3 bases: TGTGCCAGCAGTTTGTTGGGAGGGGGCACCGGGGAGCTGTTTTTT. Amino acids: CASSLLGGGTGELFF.